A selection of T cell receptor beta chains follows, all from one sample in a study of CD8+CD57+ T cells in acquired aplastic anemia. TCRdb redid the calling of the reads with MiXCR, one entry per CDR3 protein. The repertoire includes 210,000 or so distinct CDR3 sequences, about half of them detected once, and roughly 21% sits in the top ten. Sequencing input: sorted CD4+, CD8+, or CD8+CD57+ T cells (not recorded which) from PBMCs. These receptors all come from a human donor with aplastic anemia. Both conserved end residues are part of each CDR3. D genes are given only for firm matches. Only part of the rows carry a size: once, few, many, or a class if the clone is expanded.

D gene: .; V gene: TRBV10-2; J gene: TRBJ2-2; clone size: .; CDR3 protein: CASSPRHLNTGELFF; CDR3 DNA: TGCGCCAGCAGTCCTCGACACCTGAACACCGGGGAGCTGTTTTTT
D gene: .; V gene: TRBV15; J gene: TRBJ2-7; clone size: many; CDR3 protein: CATSGRGLAYEQYF; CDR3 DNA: TGTGCCACCAGCGGCCGGGGCCTAGCCTACGAGCAGTACTTC
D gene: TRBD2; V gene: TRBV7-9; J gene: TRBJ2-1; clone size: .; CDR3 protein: CASGGGGRVSYNEQFF; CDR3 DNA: TGTGCCAGCGGGGGGGGCGGGAGGGTCTCCTACAATGAGCAGTTCTTC
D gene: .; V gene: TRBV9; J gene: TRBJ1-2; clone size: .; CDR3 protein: CASSTLTDSSGYTF; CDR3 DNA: TGTGCCAGCAGCACGCTCACCGACAGCTCTGGCTACACCTTC
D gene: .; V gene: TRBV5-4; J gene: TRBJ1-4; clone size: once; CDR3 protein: CASSPSPGGVNEKLFF; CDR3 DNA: TGTGCCAGCAGCCCTTCTCCCGGGGGGGTCAATGAAAAACTGTTTTTT
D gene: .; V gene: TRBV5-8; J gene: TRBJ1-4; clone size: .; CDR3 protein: CASSFGGPNEKLFF; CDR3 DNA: TGTGCCAGCAGCTTCGGGGGCCCAAATGAAAAACTGTTTTTT
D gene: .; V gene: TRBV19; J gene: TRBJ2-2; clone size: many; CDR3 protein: CASSKQGNTGELFF; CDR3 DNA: TGTGCCAGTAGTAAACAGGGGAACACCGGGGAGCTGTTTTTT
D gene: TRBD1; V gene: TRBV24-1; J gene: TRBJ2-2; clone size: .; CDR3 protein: CATSDTGDTGELFF; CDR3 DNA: TGTGCCACCAGTGATACAGGGGACACCGGGGAGCTGTTTTTT
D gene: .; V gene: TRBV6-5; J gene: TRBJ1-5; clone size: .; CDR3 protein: CASRLQGSNQPQHF; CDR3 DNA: TGTGCCAGCAGACTACAGGGAAGCAATCAGCCCCAGCATTTT
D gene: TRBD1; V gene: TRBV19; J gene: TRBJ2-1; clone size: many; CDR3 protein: CASTPKRGLFGQFF; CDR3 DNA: TGTGCCAGTACCCCCAAGAGGGGGCTGTTCGGGCAGTTCTTC
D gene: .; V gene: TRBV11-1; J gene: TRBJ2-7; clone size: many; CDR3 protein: CASSGLNSYEQYF; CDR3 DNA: TGTGCCAGCAGTGGCCTGAACTCCTACGAGCAGTACTTC
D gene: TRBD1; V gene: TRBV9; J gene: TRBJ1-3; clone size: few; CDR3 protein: CASSVATGAGNTIYF; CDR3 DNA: TGTGCCAGCAGCGTAGCAACAGGGGCCGGAAACACCATATATTTT
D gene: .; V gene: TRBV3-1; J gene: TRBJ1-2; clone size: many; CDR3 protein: CASSQDGGVTGGYTF; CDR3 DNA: TGTGCCAGCAGCCAAGATGGAGGTGTTACGGGTGGCTACACCTTC
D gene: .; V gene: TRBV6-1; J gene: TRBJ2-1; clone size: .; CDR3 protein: CASTYWGGLSNF; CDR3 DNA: TGTGCCAGCACCTACTGGGGGGGGCTAAGCAATTTC
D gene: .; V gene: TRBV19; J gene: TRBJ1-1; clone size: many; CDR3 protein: CASSMRRGEQAFF; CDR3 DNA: TGTGCCAGTAGTATGAGACGGGGCGAACAAGCTTTCTTT
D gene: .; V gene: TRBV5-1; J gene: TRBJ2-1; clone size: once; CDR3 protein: CASMPGLGDNEQFF; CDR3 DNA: TGCGCCAGCATGCCAGGTCTGGGGGACAATGAGCAGTTCTTC
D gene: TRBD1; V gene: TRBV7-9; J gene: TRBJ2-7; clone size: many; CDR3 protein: CASSPTTGAHEQYF; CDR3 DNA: TGTGCCAGCTCACCAACGACAGGGGCACACGAGCAGTACTTC
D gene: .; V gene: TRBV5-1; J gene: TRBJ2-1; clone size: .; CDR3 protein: CASIPPQGHEQFF; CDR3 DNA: TGCGCCAGCATCCCACCCCAGGGTCATGAGCAGTTCTTC
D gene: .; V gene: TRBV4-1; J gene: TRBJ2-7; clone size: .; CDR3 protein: CASSQDPGSSYEQYF; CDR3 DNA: TGCGCCAGCAGCCAAGACCCAGGTAGCTCCTACGAGCAGTACTTC
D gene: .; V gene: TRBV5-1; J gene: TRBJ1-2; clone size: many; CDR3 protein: CASSSTTGNYGYTF; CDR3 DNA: TGCGCCAGCAGCTCCACTACAGGGAACTATGGCTACACCTTC
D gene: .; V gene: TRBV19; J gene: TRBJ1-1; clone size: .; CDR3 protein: CASSTEGSTEAFF; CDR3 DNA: TGTGCCAGTAGTACCGAAGGGAGCACTGAAGCTTTCTTT
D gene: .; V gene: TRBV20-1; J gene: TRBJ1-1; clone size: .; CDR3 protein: CSARPGETEAFF; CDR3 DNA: TGCAGTGCTAGACCAGGGGAGACTGAAGCTTTCTTT
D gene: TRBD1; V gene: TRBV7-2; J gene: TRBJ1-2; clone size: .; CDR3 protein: CASSPGTGIVGGYTF; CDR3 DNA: TGTGCCAGCAGTCCCGGGACAGGGATTGTGGGCGGCTACACCTTC
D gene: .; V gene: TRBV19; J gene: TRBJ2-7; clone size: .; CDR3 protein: CASSIPRGGEQYF; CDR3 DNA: TGTGCCAGCAGTATCCCACGGGGTGGCGAGCAGTACTTC
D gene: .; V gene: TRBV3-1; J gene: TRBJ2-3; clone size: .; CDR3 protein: CASGKGSDTQYF; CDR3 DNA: TGTGCCAGCGGCAAGGGGTCAGATACGCAGTATTTT
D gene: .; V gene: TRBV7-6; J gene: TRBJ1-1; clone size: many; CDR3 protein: CASSFSEDTEAFF; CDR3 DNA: TGTGCCAGCAGCTTCTCGGAGGACACTGAAGCTTTCTTT
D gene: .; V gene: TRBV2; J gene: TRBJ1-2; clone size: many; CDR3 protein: CASSETGNRRSDYGYTF; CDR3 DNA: TGTGCCAGCAGTGAAACGGGGAACAGGAGGTCGGATTATGGCTACACCTTC
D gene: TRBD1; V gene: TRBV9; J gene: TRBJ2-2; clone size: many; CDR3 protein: CASSPKRDRAAGELFF; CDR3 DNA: TGTGCCAGCAGCCCTAAAAGGGACAGGGCGGCCGGGGAGCTGTTTTTT
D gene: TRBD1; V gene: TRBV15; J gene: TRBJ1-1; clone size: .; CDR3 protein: CATSSLTGQGTEAFF; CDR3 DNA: TGTGCCACCAGCAGCTTGACAGGGCAGGGCACTGAAGCTTTCTTT
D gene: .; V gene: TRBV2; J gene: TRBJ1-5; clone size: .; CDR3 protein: CASGAGAGGNQPQHF; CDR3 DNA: TGTGCCAGCGGAGCCGGGGCAGGGGGCAATCAGCCCCAGCATTTT
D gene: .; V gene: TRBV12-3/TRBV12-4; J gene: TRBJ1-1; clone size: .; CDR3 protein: CASRLSGNTEAFF; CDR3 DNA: TGTGCCAGCAGGTTGAGTGGGAACACTGAAGCTTTCTTT
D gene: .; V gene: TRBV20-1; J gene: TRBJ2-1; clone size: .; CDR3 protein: CSADPVKQFF; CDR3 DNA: TGCAGTGCCGACCCGGTGAAGCAGTTCTTC